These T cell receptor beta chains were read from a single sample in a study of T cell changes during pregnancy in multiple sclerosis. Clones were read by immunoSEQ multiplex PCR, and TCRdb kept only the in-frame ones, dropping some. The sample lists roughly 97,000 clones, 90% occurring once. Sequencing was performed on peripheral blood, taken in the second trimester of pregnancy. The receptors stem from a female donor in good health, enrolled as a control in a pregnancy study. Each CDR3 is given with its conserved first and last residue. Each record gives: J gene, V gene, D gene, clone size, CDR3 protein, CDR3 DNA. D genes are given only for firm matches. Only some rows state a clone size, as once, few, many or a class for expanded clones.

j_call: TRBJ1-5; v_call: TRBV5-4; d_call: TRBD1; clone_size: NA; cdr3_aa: CASSLFPGQGVQPQHF; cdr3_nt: TGTGCCAGCAGCTTGTTCCCCGGACAGGGAGTACAGCCCCAGCATTTT
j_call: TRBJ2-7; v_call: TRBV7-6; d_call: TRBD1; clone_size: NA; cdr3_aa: CASSLAAGDRGEQYF; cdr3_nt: TGTGCCAGCAGCTTAGCGGCCGGGGACAGGGGCGAGCAGTACTTC
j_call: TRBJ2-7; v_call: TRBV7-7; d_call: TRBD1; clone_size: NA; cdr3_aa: CASSTGQGRGYEQYF; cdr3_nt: TGTGCCAGCAGCACTGGACAGGGACGGGGCTACGAGCAGTACTTC
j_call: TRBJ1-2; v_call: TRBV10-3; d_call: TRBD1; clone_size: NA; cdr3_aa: CAIRPRQGSGYTF; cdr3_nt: TGTGCCATCAGGCCCCGACAGGGTAGTGGCTACACCTTC
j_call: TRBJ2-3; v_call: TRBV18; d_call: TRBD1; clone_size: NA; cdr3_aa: CASSPMGQGSSDTQYF; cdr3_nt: TGTGCCAGCTCACCAATGGGACAGGGAAGCTCGGATACGCAGTATTTT
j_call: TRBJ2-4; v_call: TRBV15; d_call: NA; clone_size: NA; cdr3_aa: CATSTRLNIQYF; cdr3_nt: TGTGCCACCAGCACCCGTCTGAACATTCAGTACTTC
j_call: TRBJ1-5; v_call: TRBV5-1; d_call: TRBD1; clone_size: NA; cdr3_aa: CASSTGQGEGQPQHF; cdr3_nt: TGCGCCAGCAGCACGGGACAGGGGGAGGGTCAGCCCCAGCATTTT
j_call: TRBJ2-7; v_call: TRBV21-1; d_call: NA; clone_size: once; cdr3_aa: CASSNVPGQVAEQYF; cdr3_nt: TGTGCCAGCAGCAATGTCCCGGGACAGGTTGCGGAGCAGTACTTC
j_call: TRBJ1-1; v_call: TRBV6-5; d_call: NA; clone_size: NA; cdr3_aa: CASSYRPTGSTEAFF; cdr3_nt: TGTGCCAGCAGTTACAGACCTACAGGATCCACTGAAGCTTTCTTT
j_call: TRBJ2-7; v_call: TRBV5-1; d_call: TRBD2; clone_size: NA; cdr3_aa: CASSVGGGPYEQYF; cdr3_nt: TGCGCCAGCAGCGTCGGCGGGGGGCCCTACGAGCAGTACTTC
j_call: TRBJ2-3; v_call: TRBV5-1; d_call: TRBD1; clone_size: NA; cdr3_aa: CASSPAGPGGPDTQYF; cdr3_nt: TGCGCCAGCAGCCCAGCCGGGCCAGGGGGCCCAGATACGCAGTATTTT
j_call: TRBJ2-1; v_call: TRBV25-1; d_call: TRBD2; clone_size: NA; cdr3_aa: CASSDPRRGAGYNEQFF; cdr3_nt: TGTGCCAGCAGTGACCCCCGGCGGGGGGCGGGATACAATGAGCAGTTCTTC
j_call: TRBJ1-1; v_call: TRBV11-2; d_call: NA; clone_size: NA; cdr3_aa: CASSPRGGYAGNTEAFF; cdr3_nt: TGTGCCAGCAGCCCGCGAGGCGGGTATGCCGGGAACACTGAAGCTTTCTTT
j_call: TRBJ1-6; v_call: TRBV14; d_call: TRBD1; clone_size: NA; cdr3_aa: CASSQDYRDRGSSPLHF; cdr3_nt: TGTGCCAGCAGCCAAGACTACCGGGACAGGGGAAGTTCACCCCTCCACTTT
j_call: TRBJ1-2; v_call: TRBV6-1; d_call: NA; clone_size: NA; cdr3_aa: CASSEAQGRAGYGYTF; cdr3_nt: TGTGCCAGCAGTGAAGCACAAGGCAGGGCTGGGTATGGCTACACCTTC
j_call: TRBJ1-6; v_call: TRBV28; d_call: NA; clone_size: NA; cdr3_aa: CASSLSAEILHF; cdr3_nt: TGTGCCAGCAGTTTGAGTGCTGAGATACTCCACTTT
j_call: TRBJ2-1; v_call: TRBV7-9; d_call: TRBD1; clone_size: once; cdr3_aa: CASSPTGLYNEQFF; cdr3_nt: TGTGCCAGCAGCCCGACAGGGTTGTACAATGAGCAGTTCTTC
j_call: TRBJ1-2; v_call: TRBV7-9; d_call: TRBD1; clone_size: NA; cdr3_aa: CASINRGQGAGGYTF; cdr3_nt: TGTGCCAGCATCAATAGAGGACAGGGGGCCGGTGGCTACACCTTC
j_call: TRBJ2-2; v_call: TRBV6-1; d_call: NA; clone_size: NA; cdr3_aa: CAARGTNTGELFF; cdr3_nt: TGTGCAGCTAGAGGGACGAACACCGGGGAGCTGTTTTTT
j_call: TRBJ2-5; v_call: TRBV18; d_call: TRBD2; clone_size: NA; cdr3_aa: CASSLGLAGAETQYF; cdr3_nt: TGTGCCAGCTCACTCGGACTAGCGGGAGCAGAGACCCAGTACTTC
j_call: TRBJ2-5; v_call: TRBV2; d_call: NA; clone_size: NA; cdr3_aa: CASTATVLQETQYF; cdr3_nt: TGTGCCAGCACAGCGACAGTTCTCCAAGAGACCCAGTACTTC
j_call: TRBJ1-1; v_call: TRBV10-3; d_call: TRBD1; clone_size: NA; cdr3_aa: CAISERQGGQGARGTEAFF; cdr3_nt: TGTGCCATCAGTGAGCGGCAAGGTGGACAGGGGGCGAGGGGTACTGAAGCTTTCTTT
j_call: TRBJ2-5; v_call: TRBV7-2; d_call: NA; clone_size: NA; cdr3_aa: CASSSEGGTLLTQYF; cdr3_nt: TGTGCCAGCAGCTCAGAAGGGGGTACTCTCTTGACCCAGTACTTC
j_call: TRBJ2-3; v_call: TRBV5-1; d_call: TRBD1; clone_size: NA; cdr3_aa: CASSLGVGQITDTQYF; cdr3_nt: TGCGCCAGCAGCTTGGGAGTGGGACAGATCACAGATACGCAGTATTTT
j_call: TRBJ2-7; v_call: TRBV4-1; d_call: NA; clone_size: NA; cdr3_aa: CASSQIHDTNAYEQYF; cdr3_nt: TGCGCCAGCAGCCAGATACACGACACCAACGCCTACGAGCAGTACTTC
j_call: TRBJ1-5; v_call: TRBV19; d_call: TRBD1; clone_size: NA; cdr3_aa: CASSIMGQGGQPQHF; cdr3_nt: TGTGCCAGTAGTATAATGGGACAGGGCGGTCAGCCCCAGCATTTT
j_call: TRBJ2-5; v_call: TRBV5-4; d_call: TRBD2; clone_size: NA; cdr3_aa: CASTLSYQAGGPGETQYF; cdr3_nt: TGTGCCAGCACCTTGTCGTATCAAGCGGGAGGGCCGGGGGAGACCCAGTACTTC
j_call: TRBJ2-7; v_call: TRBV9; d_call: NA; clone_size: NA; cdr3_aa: CASSVESPRFLKVHEQYF; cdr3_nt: TGTGCCAGCAGCGTAGAATCGCCGCGGTTCCTCAAGGTCCACGAGCAGTACTTC
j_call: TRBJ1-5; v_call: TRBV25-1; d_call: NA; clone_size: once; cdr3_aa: CASSGERSNQPQHF; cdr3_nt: TGTGCCAGCAGTGGTGAGAGGAGCAATCAGCCCCAGCATTTT
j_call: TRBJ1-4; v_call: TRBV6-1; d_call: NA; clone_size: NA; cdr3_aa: CASSRGGTTNEKLFF; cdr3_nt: TGTGCCAGCAGTAGGGGGGGGACTACTAATGAAAAACTGTTTTTT
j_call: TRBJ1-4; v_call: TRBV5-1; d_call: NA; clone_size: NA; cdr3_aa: CASSLGGDNEKLFF; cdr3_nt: TGCGCCAGCAGCTTGGGGGGGGATAATGAAAAACTGTTTTTT
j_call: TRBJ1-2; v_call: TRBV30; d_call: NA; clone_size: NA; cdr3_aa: CAWITGRNYGYTF; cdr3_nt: TGTGCCTGGATAACAGGACGGAACTATGGCTACACCTTC
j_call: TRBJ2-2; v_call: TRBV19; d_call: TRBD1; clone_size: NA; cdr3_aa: CASSGTGDTGELFF; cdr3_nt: TGTGCCAGTAGTGGAACAGGGGACACCGGGGAGCTGTTTTTT
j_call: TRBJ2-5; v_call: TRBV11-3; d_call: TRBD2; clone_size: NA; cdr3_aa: CASSLGLAGQETQYF; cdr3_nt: TGTGCCAGCAGCTTAGGACTAGCGGGCCAAGAGACCCAGTACTTC
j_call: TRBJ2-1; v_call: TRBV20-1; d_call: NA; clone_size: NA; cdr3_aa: CSASPREQFF; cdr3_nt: TGCAGTGCTAGTCCCCGGGAGCAGTTCTTC
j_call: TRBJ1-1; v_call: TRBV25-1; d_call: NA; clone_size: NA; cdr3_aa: CASSSYWGDTEAFF; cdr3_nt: TGTGCCAGCAGTTCATATTGGGGGGACACTGAAGCTTTCTTT